Below are 28 T cell receptor beta chains sequenced from a single sample in a study of glioma-infiltrating T cells after dendritic cell vaccination. The time point denotes: after dendritic cell vaccination, including at tumor progression/relapse. Here immunoSEQ multiplex PCR was the method, and the copy in TCRdb shows in-frame clones only, minus some. The data contain 50,000 to 60,000 clones, about 80% of them singletons. The source was blood, collected after dendritic cell vaccination. Every receptor here comes from a human donor with glioblastoma.

V is TRBV11-3 and J is TRBJ2-7, with 9 positions matching TRBD1. Germline CDR1 SGHNT, CDR2 YENEEA. The CDR3 is 15 residues long. The ends lost 5 bases at V and 4 bases at J; junction bases unmatched: 9. The CDR3 nucleotides are TGTGCCAGCAGCCTCTGGGACAGGGATGGTTACGAGCAGTACTTC. Protein product: CASSLWDRDGYEQYF.

The chain is built from TRBV28 and TRBJ1-1; D not resolved. The CDR3 runs 13 residues. V shed 1 base and J shed 5 bases, with 8 bases lying between them. Germline CDR1 and CDR2: MDHEN and SYDVKM. The CDR3 sequence: CASSLSVRTEAFF. CDR3 coding DNA: TGTGCCAGCAGTTTATCGGTAAGAACTGAAGCTTTCTTT.

V is TRBV6-1 and J is TRBJ1-1, with 7 bases that match TRBD1. CDR1 MNHNS and CDR2 SASEGT come from the germline V gene. CDR3 size: 13 residues. The V and J ends lost 6 bases and 11 bases, in that order; junction bases with no gene match: 12. CDR3 loop: CASSRTGEGGAFF. The CDR3 bases are TGTGCCAGCAGCAGGACAGGCGAAGGGGGGGCTTTCTTT.

The rearrangement uses TRBV11-2 and TRBJ2-1; 7 bases line up with TRBD2. The V segment lost 0 bases and the J segment 7 bases; nucleotides outside the gene matches: 3. CDR1 is SGHAT, CDR2 FQNNGV, per germline. The CDR3 contains 14 residues. CDR3 DNA: TGTGCCAGCAGCTTAGATCGCGGGGGTAATGAGCAGTTCTTC. Translation gives CASSLDRGGNEQFF. The full variable domain, rest sourced from reference TRBV11-2 and TRBJ2-1, is EAGVAQSPRYKIIEKRQSVAFWCNPISGHATLYWYQQILGQGPKLLIQFQNNGVVDDSQLPKDRFSAERLKGVDSTLKIQPAKLEDSAVYLCASSLDRGGNEQFFGPGTRLTVL.

The rearrangement uses TRBV5-4 and TRBJ2-5, with 12 bases matching TRBD2. CDR1 and CDR2 from the germline V gene are SGHNT and YYREEE (reference sequence). V dropped 0 bases and J dropped 1; count of bases not matched to a gene: 1. CDR3 length: 16 amino acids. DNA of the CDR3: TGTGCCAGCAGCTTGGGGACTAGCGGGGCCCAAGAGACCCAGTACTTC. Translation gives CASSLGTSGAQETQYF. Based on the CDR3 plus reference TRBV5-4 and TRBJ2-5, the full variable domain is ETGVTQSPTHLIKTRGQQVTLRCSSQSGHNTVSWYQQALGQGPQFIFQYYREEENGRGNFPPRFSGLQFPNYSSELNVNALELDDSALYLCASSLGTSGAQETQYFGPGTRLLVL.

The chain uses TRBV7-2 and TRBJ2-2; D remains ambiguous. The V gene lost 2 bases and the J gene lost 0 bases, with 7 bases spanning the gap. CDR1 is SGHTA, CDR2 FQGNSA, per germline. The length of the CDR3 is 15 residues. The CDR3 region is CASSLSSANTGELFF. Here the CDR3 DNA reads TGTGCCAGCAGCTTATCGAGTGCGAACACCGGGGAGCTGTTTTTT.

The gene calls are TRBV5-1 and TRBJ1-2; 9 positions match TRBD1. Germline-derived CDR1 and CDR2 are SGHRS and YFSETQ. V trimming: 0 bases; J trimming: 7 bases; junction bases outside the gene matches: 4. This CDR3 contains 14 residues. This chain's CDR3 is CASSLETGGTGYTF. In DNA form, the CDR3 reads TGCGCCAGCAGCTTGGAAACAGGGGGCACTGGCTACACCTTC.

V is TRBV27 and J is TRBJ2-2; 8 bases are shared with TRBD1. The germline V gene encodes CDR1 MNHEY and CDR2 SMNVEV (reference sequence). The CDR3 has 13 residues. V lost 5 bases, J lost 6 bases, and 2 bases stayed unmatched. For the CDR3, the DNA is TGTGCCAGCAGTGACAGGGGACCCGGGGAGCTGTTTTTT. It codes for CASSDRGPGELFF.

This chain joins TRBV7-2 and TRBJ1-2, with D perhaps TRBD1 (5 bases). Trimming left V 6 bases short and J 5 bases short, with 13 bases between. Looked up from germline, CDR1 is SGHTA and CDR2 is FQGNSA. The CDR3 runs 13 residues. As DNA, the CDR3 is TGTGCCAGCAGGTACAGGAACCTTTATGGCTACACCTTC. Amino acids: CASRYRNLYGYTF.

The V and J genes are TRBV5-1 and TRBJ2-2, with a weak D call TRBD1 (6 bases). Trimming shortened V by 3 bases and J by 4 bases, and 16 bases separated the two germline ends. Germline V lookup: CDR1 SGHRS, CDR2 YFSETQ. The CDR3 runs to 16 residues. The CDR3 sequence: CASSSTGSGGTGELFF. The CDR3 coding sequence is TGCGCCAGCAGCTCAACAGGGAGTGGTGGCACCGGGGAGCTGTTTTTT.

J is TRBJ1-2 and V is TRBV4-3; D perhaps matches TRBD1 (5 bases). This CDR3 has 16 amino acids. The V end lost 0 bases, the J end lost 2 bases, and 13 bases lay between the germline ends. The V gene's germline CDR1 is LGHNA and CDR2 YSLEER. The CDR3 sequence: CASSQDWGGQNYGYTF. As DNA, the CDR3 is TGCGCCAGCAGCCAAGATTGGGGCGGCCAGAACTATGGCTACACCTTC.

The chain uses TRBV30 and TRBJ1-2, with 8 bases that match TRBD1. Unmatched junction bases numbered 10, after V lost 6 bases and J lost 7 bases. This CDR3 spans 13 amino acids. Germline CDR1 and CDR2: GTSNPN and SVGIG (reference sequence). CDR3 region: CACSRDRPFGYTF. The DNA of the CDR3 is TGTGCCTGCTCCCGGGACAGGCCTTTTGGCTACACCTTC.

The chain couples TRBV9 to TRBJ2-3, with 11 nucleotides matching TRBD2. The ends lost 3 bases at V and 7 bases at J; junction bases unmatched: 4. Germline V gene sequence: CDR1 SGDLS, CDR2 YYNGEE. The length of the CDR3 is 14 residues. The CDR3 region is CASSGLAGGYTQYF. The CDR3 nucleotides are TGTGCCAGCAGCGGCCTAGCGGGGGGTTATACGCAGTATTTT.

V gene TRBV9 combines with J gene TRBJ1-2, with 9 bases aligning to TRBD1. The CDR3 has 12 amino acids. Looked up from germline, CDR1 is SGDLS and CDR2 is YYNGEE. With 6 bases clipped from V and 8 bases from J, the junction kept 5 bases outside the gene matches. CDR3 sequence reads: CASKSGQGGYTF. CDR3 DNA sequence: TGTGCCAGCAAAAGCGGACAGGGGGGCTACACCTTC. Looking up the rest from reference TRBV9 and TRBJ1-2 gives the full variable domain: DSGVTQTPKHLITATGQRVTLRCSPRSGDLSVYWYQQSLDQGLQFLIQYYNGEERAKGNILERFSAQQFPDLHSELNLSSLELGDSALYFCASKSGQGGYTFGSGTRLTVV.

This clone was seen more than once but under ten times. The chain joins TRBV10-1 to TRBJ2-1, with 7 bases aligning to TRBD2. Germline V gives CDR1 WNHNN, CDR2 SYGVQD (reference sequence). The CDR3 sequence is 17 residues long. V shed 0 bases, J shed 0 bases, and the junction held 5 bases outside the gene matches. Here the CDR3 DNA reads TGCGCCAGCAGTGAGTCTCGTTCTAGCGGCTCCTACAATGAGCAGTTCTTC. It yields the protein CASSESRSSGSYNEQFF.

The J gene is TRBJ1-2, the V gene TRBV5-4; D gene ambiguous. V was shortened by 0 bases and J by 4 bases, with 13 bases between the two germline ends. This CDR3 spans 15 amino acids. Germline CDR1 reads SGHNT; CDR2 reads YYREEE (reference sequence). For the CDR3, the DNA is TGTGCCAGCAGCTTGGGGGCACCCGAGGGCTATGGCTACACCTTC. Translation gives CASSLGAPEGYGYTF. Full variable domain (remainder filled in from reference TRBV5-4 and TRBJ1-2): ETGVTQSPTHLIKTRGQQVTLRCSSQSGHNTVSWYQQALGQGPQFIFQYYREEENGRGNFPPRFSGLQFPNYSSELNVNALELDDSALYLCASSLGAPEGYGYTFGSGTRLTVV.

V gene TRBV27 combines with J gene TRBJ2-1; 9 positions agree with TRBD1. The CDR3 consists of 15 residues. The germline gives CDR1 MNHEY, CDR2 SMNVEV (reference sequence). With 5 bases clipped from V and 4 bases from J, the junction kept 6 bases outside the gene matches. The CDR3 sequence is CASSGQGQGYNEQFF. CDR3 nucleotides: TGTGCCAGCAGTGGCCAGGGACAGGGATACAATGAGCAGTTCTTC.

The genes are TRBV18 and TRBJ1-5, with a tentative D call TRBD1 (5 bases). This CDR3 region has 15 residues. Germline V gene data show CDR1 as KGHSH and CDR2 as LQKENI. Trimming pared 6 bases from V and 0 bases from J, leaving 12 bases between. The DNA for the CDR3 is TGTGCCAGCTCCAGGGACTCGGATAGCAATCAGCCCCAGCATTTT. This gives the protein CASSRDSDSNQPQHF.

This clone was seen more than once but under ten times. V is TRBV5-4 and J is TRBJ1-3; TRBD1 agrees at 7 bases. Germline V gene data show CDR1 as SGHNT and CDR2 as YYREEE (reference sequence). V gave up 1 base and J gave up 6 bases; unmatched junction bases: 1. The length of the CDR3 is 13 residues. CDR3 bases: TGTGCCAGCAGCTTGACAGGGGTAAACACCATATATTTT. Protein: CASSLTGVNTIYF.

A few counts support this clone. This sequence joins TRBV6-6 and TRBJ2-7; D is uncertain. This CDR3 is built from 13 residues. CDR1 MNHNY and CDR2 SVGAGI come from the germline V gene (reference sequence). Trimming took 6 bases from V and 6 from J, leaving 15 bases between them. CDR3 nucleotide sequence: TGTGCCAGCAGGCTCAGAAGATTGGCCGAGCAGTACTTC. Protein sequence: CASRLRRLAEQYF.

V usage is TRBV4-2 and J usage is TRBJ1-1; 8 positions agree with TRBD1. Germline CDR1 reads LGHNA; CDR2 reads YNFKEQ. The CDR3 contains 20 residues. The ends lost 0 bases at V and 5 bases at J; junction bases unmatched: 20. CDR3 DNA sequence: TGTGCCAGCAGCCAAGATAGGGGGTACGAAAACAGGGGGAGAAGGACTGAAGCTTTCTTT. Amino acids: CASSQDRGYENRGRRTEAFF.

The chain recombines TRBV5-1 with TRBJ1-3; D might be TRBD1 (6 bases). Germline lookup yields CDR1 SGHRS and CDR2 YFSETQ. This CDR3 is built from 16 residues. Trimming took 4 bases from V and 0 from J, leaving 14 bases between them. As DNA, the CDR3 is TGCGCCAGCAGCCCTTCACAGGGCTTCTCTGGAAACACCATATATTTT. Amino acid sequence: CASSPSQGFSGNTIYF.

The V call is TRBV2, the J call TRBJ2-2, with 10 bases lining up with TRBD1. Germline assignment: CDR1 SNHLY and CDR2 FYNNEI. The J segment lost 3 bases and the V segment lost 1 base, leaving 14 bases of the junction unmatched. This CDR3 has 20 residues. The CDR3 is CASSEEEGDRGLDYTGELFF. The CDR3 DNA sequence: TGTGCCAGCAGTGAAGAGGAAGGGGACAGGGGCCTGGACTACACCGGGGAGCTGTTTTTT.

This chain joins TRBV11-2 and TRBJ2-7; 10 nucleotides agree with TRBD1. Germline CDR1 SGHAT, CDR2 FQNNGV. The CDR3 totals 15 residues. With V trimmed by 5 bases and J by 2 bases, 6 bases remained unmatched. The CDR3 reads CASSRTGGLAYEQYF. CDR3 coding DNA: TGTGCCAGCAGCCGGACAGGGGGTCTGGCCTACGAGCAGTACTTC.

CDR3: CASSRVTQYNEQFF. The CDR3 nucleotides are TGTGCCAGCAGTAGAGTGACTCAGTACAATGAGCAGTTCTTC. This chain links TRBV6-5 with TRBJ2-1, with no clear D. CDR1 is MNHEY, CDR2 SVGAGI, per germline. V was cut by 5 bases and J by 4 bases, with 12 bases left in between. The CDR3 runs to 14 residues.

This chain joins TRBV18 and TRBJ2-7; 12 nucleotides align to TRBD2. The CDR3 sequence is 14 residues long. Germline loops: CDR1 KGHSH, CDR2 LQKENI. After removal of 4 bases from V and 7 bases from J, the junction contained 5 bases not matched to a gene. CDR3 DNA sequence: TGTGCCAGCTCACAACTAGCGGGGGGTTCAGAGCAGTACTTC. It encodes CASSQLAGGSEQYF.

The V gene is TRBV10-3, the J gene TRBJ2-7; 10 nucleotides match TRBD1. Germline V gene data show CDR1 as ENHRY and CDR2 as SYGVKD. The V gene end was trimmed by 6 bases and the J gene end by 3 bases; junction bases not matched to a gene: 5. CDR3 length: 14 residues. CDR3 bases: TGTGCCATCAGGCCGGGACAGGGGTACTACGAGCAGTACTTC. This gives the protein CAIRPGQGYYEQYF.

The rearrangement joins TRBV2 to TRBJ2-5, with 9 bases identical to TRBD2. Unmatched junction bases numbered 9, after V lost 5 bases and J lost 5 bases. Germline V gives CDR1 SNHLY, CDR2 FYNNEI. This CDR3 contains 15 residues. DNA for the CDR3: TGTGCCAGCAGTTCAATTAGCGGGAGCGAGGAGACCCAGTACTTC. Translating gives CASSSISGSEETQYF.